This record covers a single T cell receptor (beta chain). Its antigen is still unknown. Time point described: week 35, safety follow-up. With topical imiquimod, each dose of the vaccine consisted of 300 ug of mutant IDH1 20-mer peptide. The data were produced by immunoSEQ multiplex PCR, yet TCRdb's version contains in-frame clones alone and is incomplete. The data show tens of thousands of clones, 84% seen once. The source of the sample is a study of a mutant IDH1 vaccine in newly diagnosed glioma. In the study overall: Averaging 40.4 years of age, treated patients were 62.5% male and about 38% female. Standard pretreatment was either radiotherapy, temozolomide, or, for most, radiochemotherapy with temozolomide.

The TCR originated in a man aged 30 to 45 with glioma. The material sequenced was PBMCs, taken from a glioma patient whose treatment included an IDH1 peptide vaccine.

The CDR3 loop reads CASSLDGGWETQYF. The CDR3 DNA reads TGTGCCAGCAGCCTAGATGGCGGGTGGGAGACCCAGTACTTC. The V and J genes are TRBV7-9 and TRBJ2-5; D possibly corresponds to TRBD2 (5 bases). V lost 5 bases to trimming and J lost 5 bases, with 15 bases between them. Germline values: CDR1 SEHNR, CDR2 FQNEAQ (reference sequence). The CDR3 totals 14 residues.